This T cell receptor beta chain was sequenced for a study of cytomegalovirus exposure and HLA in healthy donors (dated by TCRdb to the late 2010s). Notes on the research overall: An earlier analysis of about 560 of the donors reported about 280 Gb of sequence data and roughly 120 million unique TCR beta sequences obtained from about 179 million T cells. Donor age, sex, ethnicity and CMV serostatus were compiled alongside the repertoire data. Of the 398 genotyped donors, 75% to 85% were placed in the genetic ancestry cluster associated with self-reported Caucasian donors. Roughly 310 gigabases of sequencing data and around 87 million unique TCR sequences were included in an early release covering about 600 HLA-typed donors. In the later analysis, no new phenotypic data were used to find candidate immune exposures; instead, reliance was placed on TCR beta sequences and their occurrence across donors. The number of typed donors differed by locus: about 620-630 for A, B, C, DRB1 and DQB1; 500 to 550 for DQA1; fewer than 610 for DPA1; and roughly 450 for DPB1. Class I and class II HLA loci were covered by the typing at four-digit resolution. Across approximately 420 genotyped donors of the cohort, an average of roughly 230,000 unique TCR beta nucleotide sequences per donor were sequenced, and 15% to 20% of those sequences were non-productive. An earlier analysis of a few hundred of the donors applied high-throughput TCR beta sequencing to assess whether each TCR beta V gene segment acted as functional or pseudogenic. The aim of the study was to test whether cataloging public T cell receptors could identify signatures of past pathogen exposure. Four or five DR-DQ haplotypes were handled as single units for association and clustering because linkage in the cohort was strong. Along with the roughly 670-subject first cohort, a separate validation cohort of about 110 different subjects was used. A later genetic analysis took genome-wide SNP genotypes for about 55% of the 666 donors and used that subset as a discovery cohort. Every repertoire in the discovery cohort had been generated on one and the same sequencing platform. In a later analysis, previously published TCR beta repertoires from 500 to 750 donors were re-analyzed and high-resolution HLA genotyping was added so that TCR occurrence patterns could be studied. The study profiled the T cell repertoires of 550 to 700 subjects by immunosequencing and related them to cytomegalovirus serostatus. High-throughput TCR immunosequencing, statistical association of individual TCRs with disease status, and machine learning were combined to predict cytomegalovirus infection status. Broad study findings and their caveats: Presence/absence analyses assumed roughly uniform sequencing depth across donors, an assumption that may not hold. In a later analysis, HLA-associated TCR beta chains showed more clonal expansion and lower generation probabilities than non-associated chains that were equally common. Cytomegalovirus status was reported to be diagnosed by the classifier with high specificity and sensitivity in both the original and validation cohorts. Correlated functional status among segregating V segments might be attributable to linkage disequilibrium, but an unknown experimental factor could not be ruled out. CMV serostatus was the only immune exposure information available for the cohort. At a false discovery rate of 0.05, a later analysis linked fewer than 20,000 TCR beta sequences to specific HLA alleles. Most TCR sequences were seen in very few donors, while some public TCRs were found in many individuals. Assigning TCR associations to individual alleles was difficult when HLA alleles, especially DR and DQ, strongly co-occurred. The authors suggested that the approach could potentially be extended to other disease states and immunological phenotypes. Compared with the roughly 600-donor mean, donors in an Asian-associated ancestry cluster had fewer N-insertions in productive TCRs, according to a later genetic analysis. A cluster of highly shared sequence variants was judged likely to represent a technical artifact of the sequencing pipeline. A later analysis reported that several top co-occurrence clusters appeared linked to parvovirus B19, influenza, CMV and Epstein-Barr virus. The cohort was sequenced for TCR beta chains only, and without alpha or paired-chain data the features that could be detected were limited. The earlier analysis of about 600 of the donors excluded roughly 16 rarely observed V segments, including chromosome 9 orphons, because counts were too low. A later analysis found that TCR association rates varied across HLA loci, with DRB1 alleles showing the most associated TCRs and HLA-C alleles the fewest. In a later analysis, most CMV-associated TCR beta chains were found to appear HLA-restricted, with HLA associations seemingly driven largely by CMV exposure. A further reported finding was that TCR beta sequences accurately predicted the HLA-A and HLA-B alleles for most subjects in the first cohort. An earlier analysis of approximately 570 of the donors showed that most TCR beta V segments appeared in productive rearrangements either about 87% or about 30% of the time, which broadly matched IMGT annotations. Because the 87-base-pair reads could not distinguish some IMGT-functional V segments, including TRBV6-2 and TRBV6-3, those segments were excluded. In vitro tests confirmed that three of the cytomegalovirus-associated TCR beta chains recognize cytomegalovirus antigens. HLA typing was unavailable for some donors at each locus, so association tests used only the typed subset. A later genetic analysis associated a missense DCLRE1C variant with V-gene and J-gene trimming of TCR beta chains, and an independent cohort replicated the association. The study listed 170 or so TCR beta chains as associated with cytomegalovirus.

Inclusive of the bounding cysteine and phenylalanine, the CDR3 is 17 residues long. The sequence is cut down to CDR3 DNA, 51 bases in frame from base 1. CDR1 is given as SGHTA and CDR2 as FQGNSA, both from the germline V gene. V loses 2 bases at its end and J loses 0 bases; junction bases beyond the gene matches: 4. Receptor amplification or capture employed the immunoSEQ multiplex PCR assay. For the multiplex PCR, a mixture combining 60 forward primers for TCR Vbeta segments and 13 reverse primers for TCR Jbeta segments was used. Amplification of the CDR3 region of rearranged TCR beta genes was performed with a multiplex PCR assay on genomic DNA. The Illumina HiSeq System was used to sequence the amplified TCR beta libraries as 87-base-pair reads. In the original analysis: A later analysis counted around 72 million unique TCR beta chains across the 640 or so repertoires, and 9.5 million to 11 million of these chains were shared by at least two donors. Raw reads were error-corrected and collapsed into unique sequences by a nearest-neighbor algorithm in which closely related sequences were merged to remove PCR and sequencing errors. Alignment of CDR3 sequences to IMGT reference sequences was used to assign V, D and J gene segments. For a sequence to be retained, a match of at least six nucleotides to both a V gene segment and a J gene segment was required. A rearrangement counted as productive if the CDR3 had no stop codons and remained in frame with V and J, and every other rearrangement counted as non-productive. Following IMGT convention, CDR3 was defined as the stretch from the second conserved V-encoded cysteine to the conserved J-encoded phenylalanine. In an earlier analysis of around 540 of the donors, sequences lacking an unambiguous match to a single V gene segment were excluded. An earlier analysis of approximately 590 of the donors classified V segments as functional when productive rearrangements were above 56.7% and as segregating when the standard deviation between donors was above 5%. To diagnose cytomegalovirus status from the catalog of TCR beta chain sequences, a statistical classification framework was built. A later analysis assigned V and J genes by comparing TCR nucleotide sequences with IMGT/GENE-DB human TR gene sequences. In a later analysis, CDR3 sequences and most-parsimonious VDJ recombination scenarios were assigned using the TCRdist pipeline. In a later analysis, each TCR beta chain was defined by its CDR3 amino acid sequence together with its V-gene family, and reads lacking a unique V-gene family were excluded. A later analysis removed 592 highly shared, low-generation-probability nucleotide sequences to deal with suspected cross-contamination and a sequencing artifact. A later analysis calculated a clonal expansion index for each public chain from normalized within-repertoire ranks of inferred template counts. In a later analysis, generation probabilities were computed using a VDJ recombination model fitted to out-of-frame rearrangements, and the results were checked against IGoR. Hypergeometric tests were used in a later analysis to score TCR-TCR, TCR-HLA and TCR-CMV co-occurrence, with a repertoire-size bias correction applied to the TCR pairs. False discovery rates were estimated in a later analysis by permuting HLA or CMV assignments 20 times. In a later analysis, co-occurring TCRs were grouped using DBSCAN, with TCRdist sequence similarity added in when clustering inside HLA-allele-positive subsets. Co-occurrence clustering excluded repertoires with fewer than 30,000 or more than 120,000 public chains, plus five with anomalous nucleotide sharing. TCRdb retrieved this table from immuneACCESS and kept in-frame rearrangements only. Not all clones are present; in checked studies, unresolved V genes account for under half, and no reason is known for the remainder. V, J and clone size are those of that table, while D and trimming were read from the DNA. This sample is represented by 90,000 to 100,000 clones; approximately 69% of them were singletons. Approximately 5.8% of the sample rests with the top ten.

Remarks on this clone: Its binding antigen is unknown. It has no much larger one-base neighbor in the sample; base qualities were not kept.

The cohort consisted of approximately 670 healthy bone marrow donors. At the time of sampling, every cohort member was nominally healthy, though immune exposures that went unrecorded were likely present. The donor tested CMV seropositive, placing the donor among the 310 or so seropositive members of the cohort. A peripheral blood sample was provided by each donor, and peripheral blood mononuclear cells were used for TCR beta sequencing. The Qiagen DNeasy Blood Extraction Kit was used to extract genomic DNA from the blood cell samples. This receptor chain uses TRBV7-2 and TRBJ2-6; 7 central bases correspond to TRBD1. Sequenced sample: PBMCs. This TCR was sampled from a boy under 18 in good health and CMV-seropositive. The CDR3 has the sequence CASSLNRGFSGANVLTF. At the DNA level, the sequence is TGTGCCAGCAGCTTAAACAGGGGATTCTCTGGGGCCAACGTCCTGACTTTC.